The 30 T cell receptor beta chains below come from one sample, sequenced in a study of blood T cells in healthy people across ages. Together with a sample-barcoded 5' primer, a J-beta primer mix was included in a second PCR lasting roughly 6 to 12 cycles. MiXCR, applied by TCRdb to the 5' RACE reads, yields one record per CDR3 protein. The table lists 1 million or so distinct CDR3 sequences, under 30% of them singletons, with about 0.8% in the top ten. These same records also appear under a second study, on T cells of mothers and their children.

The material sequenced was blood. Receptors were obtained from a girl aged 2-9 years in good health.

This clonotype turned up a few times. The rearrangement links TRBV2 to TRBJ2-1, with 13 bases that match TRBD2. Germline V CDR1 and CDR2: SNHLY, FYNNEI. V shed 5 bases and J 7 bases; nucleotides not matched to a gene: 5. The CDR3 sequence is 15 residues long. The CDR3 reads CASSFRTSGRNEQFF. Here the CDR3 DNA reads TGTGCCAGCAGTTTCCGGACTAGCGGGAGAAATGAGCAGTTCTTC.

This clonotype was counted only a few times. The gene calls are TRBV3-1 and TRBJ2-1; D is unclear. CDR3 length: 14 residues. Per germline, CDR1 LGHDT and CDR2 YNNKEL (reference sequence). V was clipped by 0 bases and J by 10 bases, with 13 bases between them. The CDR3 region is CASSQDPPAKEQFF. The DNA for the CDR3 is TGTGCCAGCAGCCAAGATCCCCCCGCCAAGGAGCAGTTCTTC.

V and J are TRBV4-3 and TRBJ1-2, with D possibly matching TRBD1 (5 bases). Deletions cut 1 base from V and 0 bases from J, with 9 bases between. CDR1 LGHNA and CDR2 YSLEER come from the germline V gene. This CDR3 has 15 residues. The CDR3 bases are TGCGCCAGCAGCCAAGGGGACGGTTCTAACTATGGCTACACCTTC. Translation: CASSQGDGSNYGYTF.

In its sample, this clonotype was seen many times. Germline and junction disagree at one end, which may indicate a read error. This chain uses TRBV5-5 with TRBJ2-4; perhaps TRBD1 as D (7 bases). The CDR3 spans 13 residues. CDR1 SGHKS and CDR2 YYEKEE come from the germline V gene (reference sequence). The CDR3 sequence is CASSLEGANIQYF. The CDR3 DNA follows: TGCGCCAGCAGCTTGGAGGGGGCAAACATTCAGTACTTC.

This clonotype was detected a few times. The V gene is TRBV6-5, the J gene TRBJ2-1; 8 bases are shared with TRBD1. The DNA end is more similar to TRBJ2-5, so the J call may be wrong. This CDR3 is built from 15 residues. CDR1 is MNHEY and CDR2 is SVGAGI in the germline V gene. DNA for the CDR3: TGTGCCAGCAGTTTTTCCCAGGGGGCCGGGGAGACCCAGTACTTC. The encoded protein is CASSFSQGAGETQYF.

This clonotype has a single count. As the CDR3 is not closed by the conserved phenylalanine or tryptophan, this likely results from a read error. CDR3 residues: CASSLARMTVGEQFI. CDR3 DNA: TGCGCCAGCAGTTTGGCCCGAATGACAGTCGGGGAGCAGTTCATC. This chain uses TRBV5-1 with TRBJ2-1; a possible D gene is TRBD1 (5 bases). Germline assignment: CDR1 SGHRS and CDR2 YFSETQ. The CDR3 totals 15 residues.

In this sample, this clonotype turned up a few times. CDR3 residues: CSASRSAGGLGTQYF. In DNA, the CDR3 is TGCAGTGCTAGTCGTTCAGCGGGGGGGCTAGGTACGCAGTATTTT. V usage is TRBV20-1 and J usage is TRBJ2-3; 10 nucleotides align to TRBD2. CDR3 length: 15 residues. The V gene's germline CDR1 is DFQATT and CDR2 SNEGSKA (reference sequence). Trimming cost V 3 bases and J 8 bases; bases outside gene matches: 11.

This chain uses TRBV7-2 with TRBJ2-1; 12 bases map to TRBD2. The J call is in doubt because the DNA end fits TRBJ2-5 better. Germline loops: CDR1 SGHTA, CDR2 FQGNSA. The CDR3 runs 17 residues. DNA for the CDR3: TGTGCCAGCAGCCTCCTAGCGGGGGGGCCTAGTTGGGAGACCCAGTACTTC. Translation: CASSLLAGGPSWETQYF.

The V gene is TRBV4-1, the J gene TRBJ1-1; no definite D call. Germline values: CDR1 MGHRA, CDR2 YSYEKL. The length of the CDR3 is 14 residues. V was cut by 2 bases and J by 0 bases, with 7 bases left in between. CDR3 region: CASSQHGMNTEAFF. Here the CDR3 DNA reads TGCGCCAGCAGCCAACATGGCATGAACACTGAAGCTTTCTTT.

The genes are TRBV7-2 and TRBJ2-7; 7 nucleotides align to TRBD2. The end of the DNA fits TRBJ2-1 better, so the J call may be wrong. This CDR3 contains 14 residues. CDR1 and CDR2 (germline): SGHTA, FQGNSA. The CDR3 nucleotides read TGTGCCAGCAGCTTAGCGGTTGCGGGGGTTGAGCAGTTCTTC. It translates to CASSLAVAGVEQFF.

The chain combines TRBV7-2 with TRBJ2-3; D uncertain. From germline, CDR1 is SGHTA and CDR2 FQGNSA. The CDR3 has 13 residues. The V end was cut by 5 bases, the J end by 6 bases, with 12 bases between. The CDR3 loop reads CASSQKIGDTQYF. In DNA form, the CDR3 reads TGTGCCAGCAGCCAAAAAATCGGGGATACGCAGTATTTT.

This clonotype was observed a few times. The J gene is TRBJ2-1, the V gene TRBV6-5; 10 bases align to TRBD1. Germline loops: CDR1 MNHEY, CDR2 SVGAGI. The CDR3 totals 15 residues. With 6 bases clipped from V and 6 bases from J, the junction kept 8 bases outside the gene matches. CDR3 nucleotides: TGTGCCAGCAGGGACGGACAGGGGGAATTCAATGAGCAGTTCTTC. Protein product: CASRDGQGEFNEQFF.

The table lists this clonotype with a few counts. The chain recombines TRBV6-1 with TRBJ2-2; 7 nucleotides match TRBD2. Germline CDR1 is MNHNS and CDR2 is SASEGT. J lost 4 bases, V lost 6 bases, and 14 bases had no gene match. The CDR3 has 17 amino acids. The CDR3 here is CASRPSGVRSGTGELFF. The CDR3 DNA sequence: TGTGCCAGCAGACCCAGCGGGGTCAGGTCGGGCACCGGGGAGCTGTTTTTT.

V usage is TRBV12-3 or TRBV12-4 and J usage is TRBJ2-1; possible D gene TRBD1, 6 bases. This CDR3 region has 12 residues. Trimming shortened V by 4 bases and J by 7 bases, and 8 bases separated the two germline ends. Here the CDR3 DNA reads TGTGCCAGCAGTTGGGGGACAAATGAGCAGTTCTTC. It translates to CASSWGTNEQFF.

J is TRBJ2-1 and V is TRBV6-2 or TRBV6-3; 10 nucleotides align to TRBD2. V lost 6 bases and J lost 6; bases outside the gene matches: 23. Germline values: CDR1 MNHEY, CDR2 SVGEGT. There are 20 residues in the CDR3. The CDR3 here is CASSTHGVSGRPRGGNEQFF. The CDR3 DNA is TGTGCCAGCAGCACCCACGGGGTTAGCGGGAGGCCCCGGGGAGGCAATGAGCAGTTCTTC.

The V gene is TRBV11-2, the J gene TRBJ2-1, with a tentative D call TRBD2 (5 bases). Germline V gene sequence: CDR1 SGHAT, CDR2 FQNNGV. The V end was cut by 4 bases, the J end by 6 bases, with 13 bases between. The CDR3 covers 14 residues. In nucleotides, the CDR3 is TGTGCCAGCAGCTCAGAACTAGTTGCCAATGAGCAGTTCTTC. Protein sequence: CASSSELVANEQFF.

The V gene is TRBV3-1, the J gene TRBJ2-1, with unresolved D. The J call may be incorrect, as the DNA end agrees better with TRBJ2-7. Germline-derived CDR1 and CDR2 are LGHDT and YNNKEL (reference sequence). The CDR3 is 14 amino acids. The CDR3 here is CASSRSAPLSEQYF. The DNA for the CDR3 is TGTGCCAGCAGCCGCAGCGCTCCTCTGTCGGAGCAGTACTTC.

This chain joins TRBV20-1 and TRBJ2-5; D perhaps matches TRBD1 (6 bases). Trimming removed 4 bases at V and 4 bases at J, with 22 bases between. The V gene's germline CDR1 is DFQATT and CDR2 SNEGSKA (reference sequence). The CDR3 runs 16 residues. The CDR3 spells CSATEGPDSLSETQYF. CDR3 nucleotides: TGCAGTGCTACCGAGGGTCCGGACAGCTTATCAGAGACCCAGTACTTC.

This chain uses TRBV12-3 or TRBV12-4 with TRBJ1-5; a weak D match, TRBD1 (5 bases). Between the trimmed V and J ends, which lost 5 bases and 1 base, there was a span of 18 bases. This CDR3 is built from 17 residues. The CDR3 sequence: CASSPSGGVGSNQPQHF. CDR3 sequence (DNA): TGTGCCAGCAGTCCCTCTGGGGGGGTCGGGAGCAATCAGCCCCAGCATTTT.

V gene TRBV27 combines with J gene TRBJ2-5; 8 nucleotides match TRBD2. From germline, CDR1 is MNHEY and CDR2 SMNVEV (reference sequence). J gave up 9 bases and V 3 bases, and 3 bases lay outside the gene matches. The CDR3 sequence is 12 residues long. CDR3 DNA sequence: TGTGCCAGCAGTTTTCTCGGGGGGGCCCAGTACTTC. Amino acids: CASSFLGGAQYF.

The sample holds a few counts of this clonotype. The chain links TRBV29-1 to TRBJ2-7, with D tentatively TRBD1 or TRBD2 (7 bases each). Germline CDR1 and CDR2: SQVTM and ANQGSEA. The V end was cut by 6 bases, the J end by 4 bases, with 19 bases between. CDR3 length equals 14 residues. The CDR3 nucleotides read TGCAGCGTGAGCGGGGAGGGGGCCCCTTACGAGCAGTACTTC. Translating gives CSVSGEGAPYEQYF.

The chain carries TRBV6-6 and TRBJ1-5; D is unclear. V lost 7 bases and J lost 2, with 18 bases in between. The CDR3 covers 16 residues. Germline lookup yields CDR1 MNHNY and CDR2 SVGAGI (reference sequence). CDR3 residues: CASTREPDRGNQPQHF. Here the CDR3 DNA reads TGTGCCAGCACAAGGGAACCAGATAGGGGCAATCAGCCCCAGCATTTT.

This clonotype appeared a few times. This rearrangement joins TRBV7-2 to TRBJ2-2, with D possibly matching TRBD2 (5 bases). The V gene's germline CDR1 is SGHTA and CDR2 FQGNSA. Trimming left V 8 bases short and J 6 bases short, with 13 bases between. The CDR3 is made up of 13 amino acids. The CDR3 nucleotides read TGTGCCAGCGGGAGTTACAGATCCGGGGAGCTGTTTTTT. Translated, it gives CASGSYRSGELFF.

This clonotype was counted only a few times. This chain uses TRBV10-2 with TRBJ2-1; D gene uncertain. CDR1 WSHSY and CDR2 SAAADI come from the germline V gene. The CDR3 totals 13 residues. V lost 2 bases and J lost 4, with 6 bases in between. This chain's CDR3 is CASSEPPYNEQFF. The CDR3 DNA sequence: TGCGCCAGCAGTGAGCCACCGTACAATGAGCAGTTCTTC.

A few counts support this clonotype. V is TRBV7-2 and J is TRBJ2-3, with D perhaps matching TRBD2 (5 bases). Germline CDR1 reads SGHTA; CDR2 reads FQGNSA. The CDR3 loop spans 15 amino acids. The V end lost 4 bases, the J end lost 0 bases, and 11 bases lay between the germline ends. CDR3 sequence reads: CASSSLGGSTDTQYF. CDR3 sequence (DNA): TGTGCCAGCAGCTCGCTAGGCGGGAGCACAGATACGCAGTATTTT.

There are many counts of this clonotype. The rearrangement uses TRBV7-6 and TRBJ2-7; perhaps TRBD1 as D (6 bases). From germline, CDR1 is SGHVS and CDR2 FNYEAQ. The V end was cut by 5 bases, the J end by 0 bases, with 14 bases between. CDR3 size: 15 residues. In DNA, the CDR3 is TGTGCCAGCAGCCTACAGGGCGTCCGCTCCTACGAGCAGTACTTC. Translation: CASSLQGVRSYEQYF.

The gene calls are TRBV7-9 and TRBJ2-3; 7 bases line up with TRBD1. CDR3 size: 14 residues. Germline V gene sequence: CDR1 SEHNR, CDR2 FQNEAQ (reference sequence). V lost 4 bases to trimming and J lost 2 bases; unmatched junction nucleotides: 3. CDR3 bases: TGTGCCAGCAGCTCCGGGACAGACACAGATACGCAGTATTTT. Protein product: CASSSGTDTDTQYF.

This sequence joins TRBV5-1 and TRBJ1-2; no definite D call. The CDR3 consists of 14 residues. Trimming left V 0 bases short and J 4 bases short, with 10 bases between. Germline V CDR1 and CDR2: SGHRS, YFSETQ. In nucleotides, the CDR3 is TGCGCCAGCAGCTTGGTGGCGGACTCCTATGGCTACACCTTC. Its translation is CASSLVADSYGYTF.

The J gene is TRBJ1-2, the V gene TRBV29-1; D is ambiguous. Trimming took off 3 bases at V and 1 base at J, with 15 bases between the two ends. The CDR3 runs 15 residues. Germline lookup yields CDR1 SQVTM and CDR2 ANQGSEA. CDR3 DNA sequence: TGCAGCGTTGAGTTTAACAACCTCATTAACTATGGCTACACCTTC. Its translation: CSVEFNNLINYGYTF.

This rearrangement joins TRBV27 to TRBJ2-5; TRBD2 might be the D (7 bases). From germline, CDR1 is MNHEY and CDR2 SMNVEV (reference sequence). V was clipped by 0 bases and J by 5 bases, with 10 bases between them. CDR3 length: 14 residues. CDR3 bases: TGTGCCAGCAGTTTATCGGAGGGGGGGGAGACCCAGTACTTC. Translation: CASSLSEGGETQYF.